This TCR beta chain emerged from a study of beta chain features in type 1 diabetes (dated by TCRdb to the late 2010s). As for the study more broadly: Mean age, gender distribution, total cell number and subset yield did not differ between patients and healthy donors. A total of around 100 million sorted cells were examined across all samples, and RNA yield correlated strongly with the number of cells per subset. The study compared TCRB repertoires of sorted circulating CD4+ T cell subsets between recently diagnosed type 1 diabetes patients and matched healthy donors. Regulatory and stem cell-like memory subsets were obtained from only 8 patients and about eight healthy donors, while naive and central memory subsets were obtained from all 30 or so donors. Overall study outcomes, separate from this receptor: Because cDNA was sequenced instead of genomic DNA, highly expressing activated cells could be over-represented, though the groups showed no difference in activation or CD3 levels. PCR may preferentially amplify shorter templates, but because patient and control samples were amplified and corrected together, any resulting skew would affect both groups equally. Because small numbers of individuals were included in the HLA sub-analyses, any influence of HLA type on TCRB rearrangement was left unresolved. Naive, central memory and regulatory TCRB repertoires appeared to be more alike among patients than among healthy donors. Type 1 diabetes patients showed a moderate but significant shortening of TCRB CDR3 length in all four CD4+ subsets. At VDJ recombination sites, patients with type 1 diabetes made fewer insertions and deleted more nucleotides, a pattern implying thymic rearrangement abnormalities.

Points on this clone: It has no known antigen specificity. No much larger clone exists at a distance of one base, and base qualities are not known.

The germline V gene sets CDR1 to SGHAT and CDR2 to FQNNGV. Its CDR3 holds 16 amino acids, cysteine through phenylalanine. The sequence is cut down to CDR3 DNA, 48 bases in frame from base 1. V and J are trimmed by 5 bases and 5 bases, and the gene matches miss 8 bases of the junction. The High Capacity cDNA Reverse Transcription Kit was used to reverse transcribe all of the isolated RNA, meaning that expressed TCRB transcripts were what got sequenced. Deep immunoSEQ sequencing was performed on naive, central memory and regulatory T cell samples, with an average of roughly 3.6 million total reads per sample. Sorted cells were lysed in RLT buffer and RNA was extracted with DNase-treated RNeasy Micro or Mini kits, depending on cell number. Each cell subset was processed separately to prevent cross-contamination, with patient and healthy donor samples processed together. Using the immunoSEQ multiplex PCR, TCRB sequences were amplified from cDNA into 87-bp fragments spanning the CDR3 region. Sequencing of the amplicons was performed on the Illumina HiSeq platform. In the authors' own workflow: Synthetic template baselines were used to correct PCR bias computationally, reads within Hamming distance 2 were collapsed together, and singletons that could not be merged were discarded. By aligning reads against IMGT, V, D and J genes, CDR3 length, and insertions or deletions at six rearrangement sites were assigned. Within each subset, clonotype counts were normalized to sorted cell number, and only after that were true diversity and Gini coefficients computed with the tcR R package. Repertoire sharing was quantified using the overlap coefficient calculated on TCRB nucleotide sequences. Out-of-frame TCRB sequences from naive cells were analyzed as a proxy for the pre-selection repertoire. This immuneACCESS table, as held by TCRdb, lists in-frame sequences with V and J called but not all clones. Of the missing ones, under half trace to an unresolved V gene in checked studies; the others have no known cause. The DNA was the basis for D and trimming; V, J and clone size are from that table. The sample includes fewer than 550,000 clones, with 10% to 12% observed a single time. The ten largest clones capture approximately 0.05% of the sample.

Each donor gave one peripheral blood draw, averaging approximately 110 mL, which was collected into heparinised tubes. A BD FACSAria II was used to sort naive, central memory, regulatory and stem cell-like memory CD4+ T cells with a panel that included CD45RO, CCR7, CD25, CD127, CD95 and CD27. Every sorted population had a purity above 95%. PBMCs were isolated right away by Lymphoprep density gradient centrifugation and were stained directly, without culture. To minimize batch effects, samples were stained and sorted in pairs, one healthy donor with one patient per experiment. The receptor was derived from a woman in her late teens or twenties in good health. The V and J genes are TRBV11-2 and TRBJ2-3; 12 junctional bases match TRBD2. The material sequenced was naive CD4+ T cells from blood. Taken with the paper, the label for cell subset or site translates to: true naive CD4+ T cells. The CDR3 reads as follows: CASSQRVGLAGDTQYF. The DNA sequence reads TGTGCCAGCAGCCAGAGGGTGGGACTAGCGGGAGATACGCAGTATTTT.